This passage covers 21 T cell receptor beta chains from one sample sequenced in a study of blood T cell repertoires in COVID-19. TCRdb's table, derived via immunoSEQ multiplex PCR, lists solely in-frame clones and lacks some. This sample carries a few hundred thousand clones, more than 85% of them seen once, and the ten largest clones take about a tenth. The material sequenced was peripheral blood. The receptors originated from a woman aged 45-65 years with COVID-19, enrolled during active disease.

The rearrangement links TRBV6-5 to TRBJ2-3; maybe TRBD2 (6 bases). The V and J ends lost 4 bases and 5 bases respectively, with 13 bases between them. The CDR3 has 14 residues. Germline CDR1 is MNHEY and CDR2 is SVGAGI. In DNA, the CDR3 is TGTGCCAGCAGTTGGCGAGGGGAGGTAGATACGCAGTATTTT. As protein: CASSWRGEVDTQYF.

The chain joins TRBV29-1 to TRBJ1-2, with TRBD1 identical over 10 bases. The CDR3 has 17 residues. CDR1 and CDR2 (germline): SQVTM, ANQGSEA. The V gene end was trimmed by 1 base and the J gene end by 2 bases; junction bases not matched to a gene: 10. The CDR3 reads CSVEGQGASQTNYGYTF. The CDR3 region has the DNA TGCAGCGTTGAAGGACAGGGGGCGTCTCAGACCAACTATGGCTACACCTTC.

The chain couples TRBV11-2 to TRBJ2-5; 10 bases align to TRBD2. Germline CDR1 reads SGHAT; CDR2 reads FQNNGV. The V and J ends lost 4 bases and 4 bases, in that order; junction bases with no gene match: 12. This CDR3 spans 17 amino acids. The CDR3 loop is CASSWPGSGGPLETQYF. The CDR3 bases are TGTGCCAGCAGCTGGCCGGGTAGCGGGGGGCCATTAGAGACCCAGTACTTC.

This sequence joins TRBV5-1 and TRBJ2-4, with D unclear. The CDR3 runs to 13 residues. V was clipped by 3 bases and J by 8 bases, with 12 bases between them. The germline V gene encodes CDR1 SGHRS and CDR2 YFSETQ. Here the CDR3 reads CASSSAPEDIQYF. Written as DNA, the CDR3 is TGCGCCAGCAGCTCCGCGCCTGAGGACATTCAGTACTTC.

The chain employs TRBV6-5 and TRBJ1-6; 7 bases fit TRBD1. V lost 8 bases to trimming and J lost 9 bases; unmatched junction nucleotides: 7. The V gene's germline CDR1 is MNHEY and CDR2 SVGAGI. The CDR3 sequence is 13 residues long. In DNA form, the CDR3 reads TGTGCCAGCGGACAGGTAGCTGGTTCACCCCTCCACTTT. Its protein is CASGQVAGSPLHF.

The V call is TRBV7-6, the J call TRBJ2-7, with 7 bases that match TRBD2. With 4 bases clipped from V and 1 base from J, the junction kept 10 bases outside the gene matches. From germline, CDR1 is SGHVS and CDR2 FNYEAQ. This CDR3 has 16 amino acids. The CDR3 here is CASSSSLGAGSYEQYF. The CDR3, as DNA: TGTGCCAGCAGCTCGTCGCTAGGAGCGGGGTCCTACGAGCAGTACTTC.

This clone was detected once. The chain links TRBV19 to TRBJ1-2, with TRBD1 as a possible D gene (6 bases). With 3 bases removed from V and 5 bases from J, the gap between germline ends came to 16 bases. The germline V gene has CDR1 LNHDA and CDR2 SQIVND (reference sequence). There are 15 residues in the CDR3. CDR3 protein: CASSIVAGEGYGYTF. The CDR3 DNA reads TGTGCCAGTAGTATTGTCGCAGGGGAAGGGTATGGCTACACCTTC.

This sequence joins TRBV27 and TRBJ2-2, with TRBD2 matching 11 bases. Germline lookup yields CDR1 MNHEY and CDR2 SMNVEV (reference sequence). CDR3 length: 15 amino acids. Trimming at V came to 6 bases and at J to 5 bases, leaving 5 bases not matched to a gene. The CDR3 nucleotides are TGTGCCAGCAGATCTAGCGGGGGGCCAACCGGGGAGCTGTTTTTT. Amino acid sequence: CASRSSGGPTGELFF.

J is TRBJ2-7 and V is TRBV7-2; D perhaps matches TRBD2 (6 bases). Trimming shortened V by 1 base and J by 7 bases, and 14 bases separated the two germline ends. CDR3 length: 14 amino acids. CDR1 and CDR2 (germline): SGHTA, FQGNSA. The CDR3 protein is CASSLGGGAREQYF. The CDR3 DNA reads as TGTGCCAGCAGCTTAGGGGGAGGAGCTAGGGAGCAGTACTTC.

This clone has only one observation. The CDR3 sequence: CASSLQSQGHEQFF. The CDR3 nucleotides read TGCGCCAGCAGTTTACAGAGTCAGGGGCATGAGCAGTTCTTC. The chain is built from TRBV5-1 and TRBJ2-1; D perhaps matches TRBD1 (6 bases). Looked up from germline, CDR1 is SGHRS and CDR2 is YFSETQ. The CDR3 consists of 14 residues. The V gene lost 5 bases and the J gene lost 8 bases, with 17 bases spanning the gap.

The V gene is TRBV4-1, the J gene TRBJ2-1; 11 bases agree with TRBD2. V dropped 3 bases and J dropped 8; count of bases not matched to a gene: 6. The CDR3 has 15 amino acids. Germline CDR1 is MGHRA and CDR2 is YSYEKL. The CDR3 sequence is CASSQVAGGTDEQFF. The CDR3 DNA sequence: TGCGCCAGCAGCCAGGTAGCGGGGGGGACCGATGAGCAGTTCTTC.

V and J are TRBV25-1 and TRBJ1-5; 7 positions agree with TRBD1. Germline trimming cut 8 bases from V and 2 bases from J; bases unmatched to any gene: 3. The CDR3 covers 13 residues. CDR1 is MGHDK, CDR2 SYGVNS, per germline. The CDR3 protein is CASLDRCNQPQHF. CDR3 DNA sequence: TGTGCCAGCCTGGACAGGTGCAATCAGCCCCAGCATTTT. The full variable domain, with the rest looked up from reference TRBV25-1 and TRBJ1-5, is EADIYQTPRYLVIGTGKKITLECSQTMGHDKMYWYQQDPGMELHLIHYSYGVNSTEKGDLSSESTVSRIRTEHFPLTLESARPSHTSQYLCASLDRCNQPQHFGDGTRLSIL.

This clone was observed a single time. The chain employs TRBV19 and TRBJ2-1, with D possibly matching TRBD2 (5 bases). CDR1 and CDR2 from the germline V gene are LNHDA and SQIVND (reference sequence). The CDR3 covers 13 residues. With 7 bases removed from V and 6 bases from J, the gap between germline ends came to 13 bases. In nucleotides, the CDR3 is TGTGCCAGTATGGGCGGGTACCGCAATGAGCAGTTCTTC. Translated, it gives CASMGGYRNEQFF.

V gene TRBV10-3 combines with J gene TRBJ1-1, with a possible D match to TRBD1 (6 bases). CDR1 ENHRY and CDR2 SYGVKD come from the germline V gene. This CDR3 spans 15 amino acids. V was pared by 3 bases and J by 1 base, with 12 bases between. In DNA form, the CDR3 reads TGTGCCATCAGTGATACAGGGAGAGGGAACACTGAAGCTTTCTTT. Its translation: CAISDTGRGNTEAFF.

This rearrangement joins TRBV13 to TRBJ2-1; a possible D gene is TRBD2 (6 bases). V was trimmed by 5 bases and J by 4 bases, leaving 15 bases between them. The CDR3 is 15 amino acids. The germline CDR1 and CDR2 sequences are PRHDT and FYEKMQ (reference sequence). The CDR3 sequence is CASSPSGGGYNEQFF. The CDR3 bases are TGTGCCAGCAGCCCGTCCGGGGGTGGATACAATGAGCAGTTCTTC.

V usage is TRBV25-1 and J usage is TRBJ2-1; weak D call: TRBD1 (6 bases). The CDR3 extends over 15 amino acids. The germline gives CDR1 MGHDK, CDR2 SYGVNS. V lost 3 bases to trimming and J lost 3 bases, with 12 bases between them. The CDR3 loop reads CASSDEYRVYNEQFF. For the CDR3, the DNA is TGTGCCAGCAGTGACGAGTACAGGGTCTACAATGAGCAGTTCTTC.

This clone was observed once. The rearrangement uses TRBV4-3 and TRBJ2-3; TRBD1 might be the D (5 bases). The CDR3 has 15 amino acids. The germline V gene encodes CDR1 LGHNA and CDR2 YSLEER. Trimming pared 1 base from V and 2 bases from J, leaving 10 bases between. As DNA, the CDR3 is TGCGCCAGCAGCCAAGGGGGCAGTCACACAGATACGCAGTATTTT. Its protein product is CASSQGGSHTDTQYF.

This chain uses TRBV3-1 (or the pseudogene TRBV3-2) with TRBJ2-4, with 8 bases that match TRBD2. The CDR3 runs 15 residues. Germline V lookup: CDR1 LGHDT, CDR2 YNNKEL (reference sequence). Unmatched junction bases numbered 7, after V lost 4 bases and J lost 5 bases. The CDR3 DNA reads as TGTGCCAGCAGCCGCCGGGGGGGCCGGGAAAACATTCAGTACTTC. The encoded protein is CASSRRGGRENIQYF.

The chain recombines TRBV28 with TRBJ1-1, with D perhaps matching TRBD1 (5 bases). The V gene's germline CDR1 is MDHEN and CDR2 SYDVKM. Trimming removed 6 bases at V and 0 bases at J, with 17 bases between. This CDR3 region has 16 residues. The CDR3 sequence is CASRTPTVSMNTEAFF. CDR3 DNA sequence: TGTGCCAGCAGAACACCGACAGTCTCCATGAACACTGAAGCTTTCTTT.

This clone has more than one count but fewer than ten. The J gene is TRBJ1-1, the V gene TRBV27, with a weak D call TRBD1 (5 bases). Germline loops: CDR1 MNHEY, CDR2 SMNVEV (reference sequence). The V end was cut by 0 bases, the J end by 10 bases, with 12 bases between. This CDR3 contains 13 residues. The CDR3 spells CASSLSWGVGAFF. In DNA form, the CDR3 reads TGTGCCAGCAGTTTATCGTGGGGGGTCGGAGCTTTCTTT.

V usage is TRBV6-1 and J usage is TRBJ1-2; possibly TRBD1 for D (5 bases). The V end lost 2 bases, the J end lost 7 bases, and 17 bases lay between the germline ends. The germline V gene encodes CDR1 MNHNS and CDR2 SASEGT. This CDR3 comprises 15 residues. The CDR3 here is CASSEMRGGRSGYTF. Written as DNA, the CDR3 is TGTGCCAGCAGTGAAATGCGGGGGGGTAGGAGTGGCTACACCTTC.